Below, one T cell receptor beta chain is given with its context. These data originate in a study of blood T cell repertoires in COVID-19. This CDR3 is 11 amino acids long. Unmatched junction bases numbered 5, after V lost 10 bases and J lost 6 bases. Germline values: CDR1 MNHEY, CDR2 SVGAGI. Libraries were prepared by immunoSEQ multiplex PCR; TCRdb keeps only in-frame clonotypes and omits some of them. In the table there are about 78,000 clones, 86% of which are singletons. Sequencing was performed on peripheral blood. The clonotype originates from a woman aged 60-75 years with acute or convalescent COVID-19. The chain couples TRBV6-5 to TRBJ2-7; 8 bases are shared with TRBD2. The CDR3 region is CATIAGLEQYF. The CDR3 region has the DNA TGTGCCACAATAGCGGGGCTCGAGCAGTACTTC.